This is a list of T cell receptor beta chains from one sample in a study of blood T cell repertoires in COVID-19. Clones were sequenced by immunoSEQ multiplex PCR, and TCRdb holds only the in-frame ones, with some missing. The sample shows roughly 46,000 clones, 85% to 90% of them seen only once. The sequenced sample consisted of peripheral blood. These receptors were obtained from a man aged 45 to 65 with active COVID-19. Each CDR3 is given with its conserved first and last residue. Fields, in order: V gene, D gene, J gene, clone size, CDR3 length, CDR3 protein, CDR3 DNA. A D gene is named only where the DNA matches it firmly. Part of the rows lack a size; the others show once, few, many or a class for expanded clones.

TRBV3-1/TRBV3-2	TRBD1	TRBJ2-7	NA	17	CASSQITGGAVNYEQYF	TGTGCCAGCAGCCAAATAACAGGGGGCGCGGTTAACTACGAGCAGTACTTC
TRBV5-1	NA	TRBJ2-7	NA	15	CASSSGGARGGEQYF	TGCGCCAGCAGCTCTGGGGGGGCGCGGGGCGGTGAGCAGTACTTC
TRBV7-3	NA	TRBJ2-5	NA	13	CASSLRDQETQYF	TGTGCCAGCAGCTTACGGGATCAAGAGACCCAGTACTTC
TRBV5-4	TRBD1	TRBJ1-6	NA	14	CASSLGGGDSPLHF	TGTGCCAGCAGCTTAGGAGGGGGCGATTCACCCCTCCACTTT
TRBV6-2/TRBV6-3	TRBD1	TRBJ1-3	NA	16	CASSTRTGETGNTIYF	TGTGCCAGCAGCACACGGACAGGGGAGACTGGAAACACCATATATTTT
TRBV9	TRBD2	TRBJ2-2	NA	16	CASSVFLAENTGELFF	TGTGCCAGCAGCGTATTCCTAGCGGAGAACACCGGGGAGCTGTTTTTT
TRBV19	TRBD1	TRBJ2-4	NA	15	CASSRQGLAKNIQYF	TGTGCCAGTAGTAGACAGGGCCTGGCCAAAAACATTCAGTACTTC
TRBV5-6	TRBD1	TRBJ1-5	NA	15	CASSIQTGGGQPQHF	TGTGCCAGCAGCATCCAGACAGGGGGCGGGCAGCCCCAGCATTTT
TRBV21-1	NA	TRBJ1-1	NA	11	CASTYITEAFF	TGTGCCAGCACCTATATCACTGAAGCTTTCTTT
TRBV7-7	TRBD2	TRBJ2-2	NA	16	CASSSTTSGSSGELFF	TGTGCCAGCAGCTCAACGACTAGCGGGAGTTCCGGGGAGCTGTTTTTT
TRBV28	NA	TRBJ1-4	NA	15	CASSSRERGYGKLFF	TGTGCCAGCAGTTCCCGGGAACGAGGATACGGAAAACTGTTTTTT
TRBV5-1	TRBD1	TRBJ2-3	NA	16	CASSLRGQGATDTQYF	TGCGCCAGCAGCTTGCGTGGACAGGGGGCGACAGATACGCAGTATTTT
TRBV18	NA	TRBJ1-1	NA	14	CASSPPTGNTEAFF	TGTGCCAGCTCACCTCCGACTGGGAACACTGAAGCTTTCTTT
TRBV7-6	NA	TRBJ1-4	once	13	CASSLASSEKLFF	TGTGCCAGCAGCTTAGCTAGCTCGGAAAAACTGTTTTTT
TRBV5-1	NA	TRBJ2-5	NA	13	CASSRTREETQYF	TGCGCCAGCAGCCGGACACGCGAAGAGACCCAGTACTTC
TRBV19	TRBD2	TRBJ2-3	NA	15	CASSLTSGGFGTQYF	TGTGCCAGTAGTCTGACTAGCGGGGGATTCGGTACGCAGTATTTT
TRBV5-1	NA	TRBJ1-1	NA	13	CASSLESRGEAFF	TGCGCCAGCAGCTTGGAATCCCGAGGTGAAGCTTTCTTT
TRBV9	TRBD1	TRBJ1-1	NA	14	CASSSNTGVTEAFF	TGTGCCAGCAGCAGCAATACAGGGGTCACTGAAGCTTTCTTT
TRBV28	NA	TRBJ2-2	NA	17	CASSEWGLKRKGGELFF	TGTGCCAGCAGTGAGTGGGGACTCAAGAGAAAGGGCGGGGAGCTGTTTTTT
TRBV6-5	NA	TRBJ2-3	once	13	CASGGFSTDTQYF	TGTGCCAGCGGCGGCTTTAGCACAGATACGCAGTATTTT
TRBV14	TRBD1	TRBJ2-7	NA	17	CASSQVPRTGFTYEQYF	TGTGCCAGCAGCCAAGTCCCGCGGACAGGGTTCACCTACGAGCAGTACTTC
TRBV7-2	TRBD1	TRBJ1-2	NA	16	CASSFTYGTGSSGYTF	TGTGCCAGCAGCTTTACATACGGGACAGGGTCGAGTGGCTACACCTTC
TRBV5-4	NA	TRBJ2-5	once	12	CASSFTGETQYF	TGTGCCAGCAGCTTTACGGGAGAGACCCAGTACTTC
TRBV24-1	NA	TRBJ2-4	NA	13	CATSDSYRDVKYF	TGTGCCACCAGTGATTCGTACAGGGACGTAAAGTACTTC
TRBV11-3	NA	TRBJ1-1	NA	12	CASSSQGSEAFF	TGTGCCAGCAGCTCTCAGGGATCTGAAGCTTTCTTT
TRBV11-2	NA	TRBJ1-1	NA	14	CASTLITVNTEAFF	TGTGCCAGCACCTTGATCACAGTGAACACTGAAGCTTTCTTT
TRBV9	TRBD2	TRBJ2-2	NA	15	CASSVEAGRSGELFF	TGTGCCAGCAGCGTAGAAGCGGGGAGGAGCGGGGAGCTGTTTTTT
TRBV7-9	TRBD1	TRBJ1-2	NA	14	CASSTRDRGAGYTF	TGTGCCAGCAGCACTCGGGACAGGGGTGCTGGCTACACCTTC
TRBV5-6	NA	TRBJ2-3	NA	13	CASRRPPGDTQYF	TGTGCCAGCAGGCGACCACCGGGGGATACGCAGTATTTT
TRBV7-9	NA	TRBJ1-2	NA	15	CASRGGVDRNYGYTF	TGTGCCAGCCGCGGGGGGGTAGACAGAAACTATGGCTACACCTTC
TRBV7-6	NA	TRBJ1-3	NA	16	CASSLASAGSGNTIYF	TGTGCCAGCAGCTTAGCGTCTGCGGGGTCTGGAAACACCATATATTTT
TRBV19	NA	TRBJ2-7	NA	14	CASSSQTEAYEQYF	TGTGCCAGTAGTTCTCAGACAGAAGCCTACGAGCAGTACTTC
TRBV14	NA	TRBJ2-7	NA	12	CASSPANYEQYF	TGTGCCAGCAGCCCCGCTAACTACGAGCAGTACTTC
TRBV11-2	TRBD1	TRBJ2-3	NA	14	CASSLHRGADTQYF	TGTGCCAGCAGCTTGCACAGGGGTGCAGATACGCAGTATTTT
TRBV27	NA	TRBJ1-1	NA	13	CASSFEAGVEAFF	TGTGCCAGCAGTTTTGAGGCAGGGGTTGAAGCTTTCTTT
TRBV7-3	TRBD1	TRBJ2-2	NA	14	CASSRTGRAGELFF	TGTGCCAGCAGCAGGACAGGTAGAGCCGGGGAGCTGTTTTTT
TRBV10-3	NA	TRBJ2-3	once	13	CAISRSDGGTQYF	TGTGCCATCAGCCGGTCCGATGGGGGCACGCAGTATTTT
TRBV6-2/TRBV6-3	NA	TRBJ2-5	once	16	CASSFLQGRLEETQYF	TGTGCCAGCAGTTTCCTCCAGGGAAGGCTGGAAGAGACCCAGTACTTC
TRBV6-4	TRBD2	TRBJ2-7	NA	14	CASSESSGGYEQYF	TGTGCCAGCAGTGAGAGTAGCGGGGGATACGAGCAGTACTTC
TRBV5-5	TRBD2	TRBJ2-3	NA	16	CASSHSGLAATDTQYF	TGTGCCAGCAGCCATAGCGGACTAGCGGCCACAGATACGCAGTATTTT
TRBV4-3	NA	TRBJ2-5	NA	15	CASSGRGTQGETQYF	TGCGCCAGCAGCGGGAGGGGGACGCAGGGGGAGACCCAGTACTTC
TRBV2	TRBD1	TRBJ2-5	NA	14	CASNRDRGGETQYF	TGTGCCAGCAACCGGGACAGGGGAGGGGAGACCCAGTACTTC
TRBV7-3	TRBD2	TRBJ2-1	NA	16	CASSSWTSGNYNEQFF	TGTGCCAGCAGCTCCTGGACTAGCGGCAACTACAATGAGCAGTTCTTC
TRBV27	NA	TRBJ2-4	NA	16	CASSLSRGVAKNIQYF	TGTGCCAGCAGTCTCAGCAGGGGGGTAGCCAAAAACATTCAGTACTTC
TRBV11-3	TRBD1	TRBJ2-7	NA	13	CASSTDRSYEQYF	TGTGCCAGCAGCACGGACAGGTCCTACGAGCAGTACTTC
TRBV15	NA	TRBJ1-2	NA	14	CATSRDRGVGGYTF	TGTGCCACCAGCAGAGACAGGGGAGTTGGGGGCTACACCTTC
TRBV6-6	NA	TRBJ2-3	once	13	CASSRDSTDTQYF	TGTGCCAGCAGCCGGGATAGCACAGATACGCAGTATTTT
TRBV27	TRBD1	TRBJ1-6	NA	15	CASSFTGGLNSPLHF	TGTGCCAGCAGTTTTACAGGGGGACTAAATTCACCCCTCCACTTT
TRBV9	NA	TRBJ2-2	NA	14	CASSIDLQGGELFF	TGTGCCAGCAGCATCGACCTCCAGGGGGGGGAGCTGTTTTTT
TRBV18	NA	TRBJ1-1	NA	14	CASSVSRVNTDIFF	TGTGCCAGCTCCGTCTCGAGGGTGAACACTGACATTTTCTTT